The T cell receptor (beta chain) described here comes from a study of T cells in tuberculosis. Assay used: immunoSEQ multiplex PCR; TCRdb lists only in-frame clones, some missing. The table records tens of thousands of clones, approximately 90% of them present only once. Deletions cut 4 bases from V and 7 bases from J, with 7 bases between. Germline V CDR1 and CDR2: LGHNA, YNFKEQ. The CDR3 consists of 12 residues. Regarding time point: new active TB diagnosis, blood taken before or within 7 days of starting treatment. The specimen comprised PBMCs, sampled at tuberculosis diagnosis. V gene TRBV4-2 combines with J gene TRBJ1-4; D possibly corresponds to TRBD1 (6 bases). The sequence was collected from an adult with tuberculosis. As DNA, the CDR3 is TGTGCCAGCAGCCCCAGGGGTGAAAAACTGTTTTTT. This gives the protein CASSPRGEKLFF.